A selection of T cell receptor beta chains follows, all from one sample in a study of blood T cell repertoires in COVID-19. This table comes from immunoSEQ multiplex PCR, and its TCRdb copy is limited to in-frame clones, with some not included. The sample records roughly 260,000 clones, 87% being singletons. Sequenced: peripheral blood. These receptors came from a woman aged 45-59 years who had recovered from COVID-19. CDR3s include the opening cysteine and the closing phenylalanine or tryptophan. Each record gives: V gene, clone size, J gene, D gene, CDR3 protein, CDR3 DNA. D genes are given only for firm matches. Not all rows give a size; the values are once, few, many and, for expanded clones, a class.

>TRBV10-3|-|TRBJ2-7|TRBD1
CAIRGQGNSYEQYF
TGTGCCATCAGGGGACAGGGTAACTCCTACGAGCAGTACTTC
>TRBV9|-|TRBJ1-4|-
CASSVGTVPGEKLFF
TGTGCCAGCAGCGTAGGGACTGTCCCCGGTGAAAAACTGTTTTTT
>TRBV28|-|TRBJ2-3|TRBD2
CASSPSGLAGRNTQYF
TGTGCCAGCAGTCCCTCGGGACTAGCGGGAAGAAATACGCAGTATTTT
>TRBV10-3|-|TRBJ2-7|-
CAISFRGGEQYF
TGTGCCATCAGCTTCAGGGGAGGGGAGCAGTACTTC
>TRBV5-6|-|TRBJ1-4|-
CASSLNTGLNEKLFF
TGTGCCAGCAGCTTGAACACAGGCCTTAATGAAAAACTGTTTTTT
>TRBV4-3|-|TRBJ1-4|-
CASSQGRRGGEKLFF
TGCGCCAGCAGCCAAGGTAGAAGGGGTGGCGAAAAACTGTTTTTT
>TRBV7-9|-|TRBJ1-2|-
CASSLGQAFGYTF
TGTGCCAGCAGCCTGGGACAAGCCTTCGGCTACACCTTC
>TRBV18|-|TRBJ2-5|-
CASSPSTGEGLWPQETQYF
TGTGCCAGCTCACCGTCGACGGGGGAAGGCCTTTGGCCCCAAGAGACCCAGTACTTC
>TRBV2|-|TRBJ1-5|TRBD1
CASRRQGAGQPQHF
TGTGCCAGCAGACGACAGGGGGCGGGTCAGCCCCAGCATTTT
>TRBV28|-|TRBJ2-1|TRBD2
CASSWAGGFYNEQFF
TGTGCCAGCAGTTGGGCGGGAGGATTTTACAATGAGCAGTTCTTC
>TRBV5-3|once|TRBJ2-3|TRBD2
CARPQTSARTDTQYF
TGTGCCAGACCACAGACTAGCGCCCGGACAGATACGCAGTATTTT
>TRBV29-1|-|TRBJ1-1|-
CSVGGGMNTEAFF
TGCAGCGTTGGGGGGGGGATGAACACTGAAGCTTTCTTT
>TRBV11-2|-|TRBJ1-2|-
CASSLDPGPNYGYTF
TGTGCCAGCAGCTTAGATCCGGGTCCCAACTATGGCTACACCTTC
>TRBV11-3|-|TRBJ2-7|TRBD2
CASSKEAGGRYEQYF
TGTGCCAGCAGCAAGGAGGCGGGAGGTAGATACGAGCAGTACTTC
>TRBV6-4|-|TRBJ2-3|-
CASRGGLKNTQYF
TGTGCCAGCAGAGGCGGGCTTAAAAATACGCAGTATTTT
>TRBV19|-|TRBJ2-5|-
CASSITPRQGRETQYF
TGTGCCAGTAGTATCACCCCCCGTCAGGGAAGAGAGACCCAGTACTTC
>TRBV7-9|-|TRBJ1-1|-
CASTQGSMNTEAFF
TGTGCCAGCACTCAGGGGTCAATGAACACTGAAGCTTTCTTT
>TRBV9|once|TRBJ1-3|-
CASSPAGFLSGNTIYF
TGTGCCAGCAGCCCCGCAGGGTTCCTCTCTGGAAACACCATATATTTT
>TRBV6-2/TRBV6-3|-|TRBJ2-1|TRBD2
CASSYSGGRATEQFF
TGTGCCAGCAGTTACTCTGGCGGGAGGGCCACTGAGCAGTTCTTC
>TRBV6-6|-|TRBJ2-3|TRBD2
CASSAGLAGALDTQYF
TGTGCCAGCAGTGCAGGACTAGCGGGGGCCTTAGATACGCAGTATTTT
>TRBV12-5|-|TRBJ2-7|-
CASGSLLPYEQYF
TGTGCTAGTGGTTCTCTACTGCCCTACGAGCAGTACTTC
>TRBV19|-|TRBJ2-6|TRBD2
CASSIVPPGGAGANVLTF
TGTGCCAGTAGTATAGTCCCGCCGGGGGGGGCTGGGGCCAACGTCCTGACTTTC
>TRBV25-1|-|TRBJ2-2|-
CASSDGFTGELFF
TGTGCCAGCAGTGACGGGTTCACCGGGGAGCTGTTTTTT
>TRBV19|-|TRBJ1-4|-
CASSILTSTNEKLFF
TGTGCCAGTAGTATATTGACATCAACTAATGAAAAACTGTTTTTT
>TRBV5-1|-|TRBJ2-7|TRBD1
CASSLQGAYEQYF
TGCGCCAGCAGCTTGCAGGGGGCCTACGAGCAGTACTTC
>TRBV28|-|TRBJ2-7|TRBD2
CASRGSGVYEQYF
TGTGCCAGCAGAGGTAGCGGGGTTTACGAGCAGTACTTC
>TRBV11-2|-|TRBJ2-1|-
CASSLAGGAEQFF
TGTGCCAGCAGCTTAGCCGGAGGAGCTGAGCAGTTCTTC
>TRBV5-6|-|TRBJ1-3|-
CASGRGAGNTIYF
TGTGCCAGCGGACGGGGTGCTGGAAACACCATATATTTT
>TRBV11-3|-|TRBJ2-1|TRBD2
CASSSNSGKNNEQFF
TGTGCCAGCAGCTCTAATAGCGGGAAGAACAATGAGCAGTTCTTC
>TRBV11-2|-|TRBJ1-1|-
CASSPATGLPQKAFF
TGTGCCAGCAGCCCCGCCACAGGGCTACCTCAAAAGGCTTTCTTT
>TRBV23-1|-|TRBJ2-7|TRBD1
CASSQNSGTGKYEQYF
TGCGCCAGCAGTCAGAACTCCGGGACAGGGAAATACGAGCAGTACTTC
>TRBV10-3|-|TRBJ1-1|TRBD1
CATRTGGIFGTEAFF
TGTGCCACTCGGACAGGGGGCATTTTCGGCACTGAAGCTTTCTTT
>TRBV4-2|-|TRBJ2-5|-
CASSQEVRAGTKETQYF
TGTGCCAGCAGCCAAGAAGTTCGAGCGGGGACAAAAGAGACCCAGTACTTC
>TRBV28|-|TRBJ2-1|-
CASRGGAPHEQFF
TGTGCCAGCCGAGGGGGGGCACCTCATGAGCAGTTCTTC
>TRBV7-8|once|TRBJ2-3|TRBD2
CASSLLGTSGSDTQYF
TGTGCCAGCAGCTTACTCGGGACTAGCGGTTCAGATACGCAGTATTTT
>TRBV5-4|-|TRBJ1-2|-
CASSLSAGEYGYTF
TGTGCCAGCAGCTTGTCGGCGGGGGAGTATGGCTACACCTTC
>TRBV29-1|-|TRBJ1-4|-
CSVLGQDATNEKLFF
TGCAGCGTTCTTGGGCAGGATGCAACTAATGAAAAACTGTTTTTT
>TRBV30|-|TRBJ2-1|-
CAWMALSQYNEQFF
TGTGCCTGGATGGCCCTCTCACAGTACAATGAGCAGTTCTTC
>TRBV7-9|many|TRBJ2-2|TRBD1
CASSPWDRVNTGELFF
TGTGCCAGCAGCCCGTGGGACAGGGTGAACACCGGGGAGCTGTTTTTT